This T cell receptor (beta chain) was identified in a study of T cell clonality in common variable immunodeficiency. Donors gave roughly 5 to 8.5 ml heparinized peripheral whole blood. A remark on this clone: Its antigen is still unknown. With the read ending 3 residues before the CDR3 end, the germline J gene is used to fill in that end.

Study outcomes and limitations: Reportedly, TCR beta sequences from common variable immunodeficiency showed fewer deletions and N-nucleotide insertions.

In germline, CDR1 is SGHTS, CDR2 YDEGEE. Between the trimmed V and J ends, which lost 0 bases and 3 bases, there was a span of 7 bases. The CDR3 contains 14 residues. Produced via immunoSEQ multiplex PCR; TCRdb's table is partial and in-frame only. The counts give tens of thousands of clones, none of them seen only once; about an eighth is held by the top ten. The sequence was collected from a person aged 18 to 70 in good health. The sequenced sample consisted of peripheral blood mononuclear cells. V usage is TRBV5-8 and J usage is TRBJ1-5, with D hard to call. The CDR3 bases that were read are TGTGCCAGCAGCTTGGGCGGATTCAATCAGCCC. This translates into CASSLGGFNQP. The whole CDR3 reads CASSLGGFNQPQHF.